This T cell receptor beta chain appears in the sequencing data of a study of blood T cell repertoires in COVID-19 (dated by TCRdb to the early 2020s). With regard to the full study: Samples covering the acute and convalescent phases of COVID-19 were provided by collaborators in the United States, Italy and Spain. The prospective study material was composed of cDNA or gDNA derived from T cells, B-cell-depleted T cells, or PBMCs. The dataset comprised deeply sampled blood TCRbeta repertoires from subjects exposed to, actively infected with, or recovered from COVID-19. The repertoires were released in a freely available public database meant as a resource for research on the immune response to SARS-CoV-2. Samples came from the ongoing ImmuneRACE study (first 160 participants) plus 1,254 subjects from 6 global collaborators. Nearly every sample came with metadata listing a de-identified subject ID, COVID-19 status, age in years and sex. Where HLA class I and class II types were available, the types were taken from metadata supplied by the sample provider, not from assay-based typing. Study-wide findings and limitations: Clinical and demographic metadata were provided uncurated, with the amount varying by source and participant.

This clone was detected a few times. Its target antigen remains unknown. No quality values exist for individual bases; no much larger clone is one base distant. TCRbeta CDR3 regions were amplified from genomic DNA by means of the immunoSEQ Assay, a bias-controlled multiplex PCR. The authors' analysis ran thus. The number of nucleated cells in each sample was estimated from the amplification of reference gene primers within the assay. To quantify the absolute abundance of each unique TCRbeta CDR3 rearrangement, sequence reads were collapsed and filtered. For each sample, productive Simpson clonality was calculated as the square root of Simpson's diversity index across productive rearrangements. As stored in TCRdb, this immuneACCESS dataset retains in-frame rearrangements with V and J assigned. A fraction of the clones does not appear; measured against another copy, unresolved V genes explain less than half of the discrepancy, and the remainder lacks a known reason. For V, J and clone size, that table is used; D and trimming come from the DNA. This sample is represented by some 60,000 clones; around 85% of them were singletons. The ten largest clones add up to 15% to 20% of the sample.

Whole blood was collected in K2EDTA tubes by collaborating institutions according to the institutions' own protocols. For TCRbeta analysis, collaborators shipped samples in one of three forms: frozen whole blood, isolated PBMCs, or DNA extracted from either of those sample types. The germline V gene gives CDR1 as SQVTM and CDR2 as ANQGSEA. Relative to germline, V is missing 4 bases and J is missing 5 bases, with 7 bases of the junction outside any gene match. The CDR3 has 14 amino acids, counting the end cysteine and phenylalanine. The kept DNA is CDR3 alone, 42 bases in frame from the first base. The rearrangement joined TRBV29-1 to TRBJ2-7, with 11 central nucleotides matching TRBD2. Sequenced sample: peripheral blood. The receptor's source is a human donor in a cohort sampled during active COVID-19. CDR3 reads: CSVGSGGAADEQYF. Here is the DNA: TGCAGCGTTGGTAGCGGGGGGGCGGCCGACGAGCAGTACTTC.